The present T cell receptor (beta chain) was sequenced within a study of blood T cell repertoires in COVID-19. Whole-study context: The study drew acute and convalescent COVID-19 samples from the United States, Italy and Spain. Nucleic acid was either cDNA or gDNA, and it came from T cells, B-cell-depleted T cells, or PBMCs.

Germline-derived CDR1 and CDR2 are KGHSH and LQKENI. V was clipped by 1 base and J by 0 bases; unmatched bases: 11. This CDR3 comprises 18 residues. Clones were read by immunoSEQ multiplex PCR, and TCRdb kept only the in-frame ones, dropping some. This table has around 230,000 clones, roughly 80% appearing once. Source material: peripheral blood. This TCR derives from a woman aged 60-75 years with active or convalescent COVID-19. The V gene is TRBV18, the J gene TRBJ1-2; 7 positions agree with TRBD1. DNA for the CDR3: TGTGCCAGCTCACCACAATTAGGGGGCAGGAGTCCTAACTATGGCTACACCTTC. Its translation is CASSPQLGGRSPNYGYTF.